This T cell receptor beta chain originates from a study of beta chain features in type 1 diabetes. Study observations and caveats: Researchers report that Type 1 diabetes patients had moderately but significantly shorter TCRB CDR3s across all four CD4+ subsets.

CDR1 is GTSNPN and CDR2 is SVGIG in the germline V gene (reference sequence). This CDR3 is built from 11 residues. The V end lost 4 bases, the J end lost 12 bases, and 13 bases lay between the germline ends. As concerns this clone: The antigen is not known.

Expressed TCRB transcripts were sequenced after all isolated RNA was converted to cDNA. This table comes from immunoSEQ multiplex PCR, and its TCRdb copy is limited to in-frame clones, with some not included. The sample lists hundreds of thousands of clones; around an eighth were seen once. This TCR came from a man between 18 and 35 years old with type 1 diabetes. Source material: naive CD4+ T cells from blood. The V and J genes are TRBV30 and TRBJ2-1; D is unresolved. The CDR3 region has the DNA TGTGCCTGGAATTCGGGCCTCCCGCAGTTCTTC. Protein sequence: CAWNSGLPQFF.